This TCR beta chain emerged from a study of blood T cell repertoires in COVID-19. It was within 2 weeks before study entry that exposed participants met a COVID-19 case. A single count supports this clone. Libraries were prepared by immunoSEQ multiplex PCR; TCRdb keeps only in-frame clonotypes and omits some of them. This table holds around 400,000 clones, roughly 90% found once. The V gene's germline CDR1 is SGHAT and CDR2 FQNNGV. V was clipped by 1 base and J by 3 bases; unmatched bases: 13. The CDR3 is 19 residues long. The TCR was taken from a woman aged 18 to 35 who had been exposed to COVID-19. Sequencing input: PBMCs or T cells enriched from blood (not recorded which). The genes are TRBV11-2 and TRBJ2-7, with 12 bases that match TRBD1. The CDR3: CASSLAGTGGSSWDYEQYF. CDR3 DNA sequence: TGTGCCAGCAGCTTAGCCGGGACAGGGGGCTCCAGTTGGGACTACGAGCAGTACTTC.